This T cell receptor beta chain was captured by sequencing in a study of vaccination and CD4 T cells after COVID-19. Points on this clonotype: Antigen: not known.

Germline CDR1 DFQATT, CDR2 SNEGSKA (reference sequence). The CDR3 runs to 15 residues. The ends lost 2 bases at V and 4 bases at J; junction bases unmatched: 7. With the Oncomine TCR Beta short-read assay, DNA from cultured CD4+ T cells was sequenced. MiXCR, run by TCRdb on the PCR reads, gives a single entry per CDR3 protein. This table holds about 15,000 distinct CDR3 sequences, around 50% found once. This sample's treatment: approximately nine-day PBMC culture with coronavirus spike peptide pools or control peptides (ViraFEST assay). This clonotype was obtained from a human donor who had recovered from COVID-19. The rearrangement uses TRBV20-1 and TRBJ2-5; 10 positions agree with TRBD1. Sequencing input: CD4+ T cells from blood, cultured in vitro. The CDR3 DNA reads as TGCAGTGCTAGATCTACCCGGGACAGGGGAGAGACCCAGTACTTC. This encodes CSARSTRDRGETQYF.